The 26 T cell receptor beta chains below were found in one sample sequenced in a study of blood T cell repertoires in COVID-19. Assay: immunoSEQ multiplex PCR; the TCRdb copy retains only in-frame clones and omits some. Counted here are around 100,000 clones, roughly 88% occurring once; the ten biggest clones make up about 4.6%. Sample: peripheral blood. Source of these receptors: a human donor in a cohort sampled during active COVID-19.

This clone was seen a single time. As DNA, the CDR3 is TGTGCCAGCAGCTCAAAGGACAGGAGTTCTGTGAAGCAGTACTTC. Translation gives CASSSKDRSSVKQYF. This sequence joins TRBV5-4 and TRBJ2-7, with 7 bases aligning to TRBD1. V lost 3 bases and J lost 8; bases outside the gene matches: 14. The length of the CDR3 is 15 residues. Germline assignment: CDR1 SGHNT and CDR2 YYREEE (reference sequence).

This clone was seen a single time. This rearrangement joins TRBV19 to TRBJ2-2; D is uncertain. Germline V gives CDR1 LNHDA, CDR2 SQIVND (reference sequence). Deletions cut 5 bases from V and 0 bases from J, with 7 bases between. This CDR3 has 14 residues. CDR3 sequence (DNA): TGTGCCAGTAGTCCACAGCCGAACACCGGGGAGCTGTTTTTT. It codes for CASSPQPNTGELFF.

This clone was recorded many times. This chain joins TRBV7-9 and TRBJ2-7; 7 bases match TRBD2. Germline loops: CDR1 SEHNR, CDR2 FQNEAQ (reference sequence). This CDR3 comprises 14 residues. After removal of 7 bases from V and 5 bases from J, the junction contained 11 bases not matched to a gene. CDR3 amino acids: CASTLGGKVNEQYF. DNA of the CDR3: TGTGCCAGCACCCTGGGAGGGAAAGTGAACGAGCAGTACTTC.

This rearrangement joins TRBV2 to TRBJ1-2; tentatively, D is TRBD1 (6 bases). This CDR3 has 13 amino acids. The V end was cut by 7 bases, the J end by 4 bases, with 13 bases between. Germline CDR1 is SNHLY and CDR2 is FYNNEI. The CDR3 sequence: CASTPDRLYGYTF. The CDR3 DNA reads as TGTGCCAGCACCCCGGACAGACTCTATGGCTACACCTTC.

The rearrangement joins TRBV18 to TRBJ2-7, with a weak D call TRBD2 (5 bases). Germline-derived CDR1 and CDR2 are KGHSH and LQKENI. The germline V and J ends were trimmed by 2 bases and 2 bases, with 10 bases remaining between them. The CDR3 consists of 14 residues. CDR3 coding DNA: TGTGCCAGCTCACCATCAGAGGGAACCTACGAGCAGTACTTC. Its translation: CASSPSEGTYEQYF.

The chain has TRBV27 and TRBJ2-3, with 8 bases fitting TRBD1. Germline V CDR1 and CDR2: MNHEY, SMNVEV (reference sequence). The CDR3 has 14 amino acids. With V trimmed by 5 bases and J by 5 bases, 6 bases remained unmatched. DNA for the CDR3: TGTGCCAGCAGTCCGGGACAGGCTGGAGATACGCAGTATTTT. This gives the protein CASSPGQAGDTQYF.

The J gene is TRBJ2-2, the V gene TRBV18; D may be TRBD1 (5 bases). The CDR3 has 14 residues. CDR1 and CDR2 from the germline V gene are KGHSH and LQKENI. V lost 3 bases, J lost 4 bases, and 9 bases lay in between. The CDR3 reads CASSPDIVTGELFF. CDR3 DNA: TGTGCCAGCTCACCGGACATTGTCACCGGGGAGCTGTTTTTT.

The J gene is TRBJ2-7, the V gene TRBV7-2; possible D gene TRBD2, 6 bases. There are 14 residues in the CDR3. V lost 5 bases, J lost 4 bases, and 15 bases lay in between. The germline gives CDR1 SGHTA, CDR2 FQGNSA. In nucleotides, the CDR3 is TGTGCCAGCAGCCTAGGAGGGTTATCATACGAGCAGTACTTC. It yields the protein CASSLGGLSYEQYF. Full variable domain (remainder filled in from reference TRBV7-2 and TRBJ2-7): GAGVSQSPSNKVTEKGKDVELRCDPISGHTALYWYRQSLGQGLEFLIYFQGNSAPDKSGLPSDRFSAERTGGSVSTLTIQRTQQEDSAVYLCASSLGGLSYEQYFGPGTRLTVT.

The chain has TRBV28 and TRBJ2-5, with TRBD2 identical over 8 bases. With 8 bases clipped from V and 5 bases from J, the junction kept 10 bases outside the gene matches. CDR1 is MDHEN and CDR2 is SYDVKM in the germline V gene. This CDR3 region has 14 residues. The CDR3 is CASARSGRGETQYF. CDR3 nucleotides: TGTGCCAGCGCGAGAAGCGGGAGAGGTGAGACCCAGTACTTC.

The chain combines TRBV4-3 with TRBJ2-2; possible D gene TRBD2, 7 bases. CDR3 size: 19 residues. The V gene's germline CDR1 is LGHNA and CDR2 YSLEER. The V gene lost 3 bases and the J gene lost 2 bases, with 22 bases spanning the gap. DNA of the CDR3: TGCGCCAGCAGCCAGGCACAGGGAGCGACTAGCCTAAACACCGGGGAGCTGTTTTTT. Its translation: CASSQAQGATSLNTGELFF.

The J gene is TRBJ1-2, the V gene TRBV28; perhaps TRBD1 as D (6 bases). The CDR3 spans 14 residues. V was clipped by 5 bases and J by 4 bases, with 14 bases between them. Germline V gene data show CDR1 as MDHEN and CDR2 as SYDVKM. The CDR3 loop reads CASSTQQGPYGYTF. CDR3 in DNA: TGTGCCAGCAGTACACAACAGGGACCCTATGGCTACACCTTC.

The J gene is TRBJ2-1, the V gene TRBV6-2 or TRBV6-3; 11 bases are a match to TRBD2. Germline assignment: CDR1 MNHEY and CDR2 SVGEGT. The CDR3 is made up of 15 amino acids. With V trimmed by 4 bases and J by 9 bases, 8 bases remained unmatched. CDR3 loop: CASSSYTSGSSEQFF. DNA for the CDR3: TGTGCCAGCAGTTCGTATACTAGCGGGAGCAGTGAGCAGTTCTTC.

This chain connects TRBV10-1 to TRBJ2-1, with TRBD2 matching over 8 bases. This CDR3 has 16 residues. CDR1 is WNHNN and CDR2 is SYGVQD in the germline V gene (reference sequence). Trimming cost V 0 bases and J 1 base; bases outside gene matches: 2. As DNA, the CDR3 is TGCGCCAGCAGTGAGTCTAGCGGGAATTCCTACAATGAGCAGTTCTTC. Translation: CASSESSGNSYNEQFF.

The chain recombines TRBV19 with TRBJ1-6; D is possibly TRBD1 (5 bases). V was cut by 7 bases and J by 7 bases, with 14 bases left in between. The CDR3 covers 14 residues. The germline gives CDR1 LNHDA, CDR2 SQIVND (reference sequence). CDR3 sequence (DNA): TGTGCCAGTACAAGGGACTCTAAAAATTCACCCCTCCACTTT. The encoded protein is CASTRDSKNSPLHF.

This clone was seen only once. The chain links TRBV28 to TRBJ2-3; 7 bases are shared with TRBD2. The CDR3 sequence is 16 residues long. V shed 10 bases and J 4 bases; nucleotides not matched to a gene: 17. Germline lookup yields CDR1 MDHEN and CDR2 SYDVKM. The CDR3: CATTIPGAGEADTQYF. CDR3 coding DNA: TGTGCCACCACCATTCCCGGGGCGGGAGAGGCAGATACGCAGTATTTT.

The chain is built from TRBV5-1 and TRBJ2-7; a weak D match, TRBD1 (5 bases). V lost 0 bases and J 3 bases, leaving 7 bases between the germline ends. There are 13 residues in the CDR3. Germline values: CDR1 SGHRS, CDR2 YFSETQ. The CDR3 reads CASSLGQNYEQYF. For the CDR3, the DNA is TGCGCCAGCAGCTTGGGACAGAACTACGAGCAGTACTTC.

Here the CDR3 reads CASSQSLEQYF. The DNA for the CDR3 is TGTGCCAGCAGCCAGAGTCTCGAGCAGTACTTC. The rearrangement links TRBV3-1 (or the pseudogene TRBV3-2) to TRBJ2-7, with D uncertain. The V and J ends lost 3 bases and 6 bases respectively, with 6 bases between them. The CDR3 is made up of 11 amino acids. Germline V gene sequence: CDR1 LGHDT, CDR2 YNNKEL (reference sequence).

The V gene is TRBV5-4, the J gene TRBJ2-1; D gene unclear. CDR3 length equals 11 residues. V lost 4 bases and J 9 bases, leaving 8 bases between the germline ends. Germline CDR1 is SGHNT and CDR2 is YYREEE (reference sequence). The CDR3, as DNA: TGTGCCAGCAGCCGGGTGGGTGAGCAGTTCTTC. As protein: CASSRVGEQFF.

The chain recombines TRBV10-3 with TRBJ1-1, with a tentative D call TRBD1 (6 bases). The germline CDR1 and CDR2 sequences are ENHRY and SYGVKD. Trimming removed 6 bases at V and 1 base at J, with 9 bases between. CDR3 length equals 13 residues. The CDR3 DNA reads as TGTGCCATCAGCCAACAGGGGAACACTGAAGCTTTCTTT. It yields the protein CAISQQGNTEAFF.

This clone was detected a few times. V usage is TRBV6-1 and J usage is TRBJ2-3, with D perhaps TRBD2 (6 bases). The germline CDR1 and CDR2 sequences are MNHNS and SASEGT. V lost 1 base and J lost 1, with 12 bases in between. The CDR3 is 16 amino acids. The CDR3: CASSEGSEGGTDTQYF. The CDR3 nucleotides are TGTGCCAGCAGTGAAGGTTCGGAGGGCGGCACAGATACGCAGTATTTT.

The chain employs TRBV18 and TRBJ2-7; perhaps TRBD2 as D (6 bases). The CDR3 has 16 amino acids. The ends were cut back, 6 bases at V and 0 bases at J, with 18 bases in the middle. Germline-derived CDR1 and CDR2 are KGHSH and LQKENI. The DNA for the CDR3 is TGTGCCAGCTCTCAGTGGGAGGCTAGGAGCTCCTACGAGCAGTACTTC. This encodes CASSQWEARSSYEQYF. Supplemented by reference TRBV18 and TRBJ2-7, the full variable domain reads NAGVMQNPRHLVRRRGQEARLRCSPMKGHSHVYWYRQLPEEGLKFMVYLQKENIIDESGMPKERFSAEFPKEGPSILRIQQVVRGDSAAYFCASSQWEARSSYEQYFGPGTRLTVT.

This chain uses TRBV6-5 with TRBJ2-7, with 13 bases aligning to TRBD2. Germline CDR1 and CDR2: MNHEY and SVGAGI. The length of the CDR3 is 15 residues. V trimming: 8 bases; J trimming: 4 bases; junction bases outside the gene matches: 8. Here the CDR3 DNA reads TGTGCCAGCGAGCTTGGGACTAGCGGGGTTTACGAGCAGTACTTC. Translating it yields CASELGTSGVYEQYF.

The chain is built from TRBV4-1 and TRBJ1-5, with 8 bases matching TRBD1. This CDR3 contains 16 residues. V gave up 1 base and J gave up 2 bases; unmatched junction bases: 4. Germline lookup yields CDR1 MGHRA and CDR2 YSYEKL. The CDR3 DNA is TGCGCCAGCAGCCAAGTAGGACAGGGCGGCAATCAGCCCCAGCATTTT. Encoded protein: CASSQVGQGGNQPQHF.

The rearrangement links TRBV7-9 to TRBJ2-3, with TRBD2 matching 7 bases. The germline V gene has CDR1 SEHNR and CDR2 FQNEAQ (reference sequence). CDR3 length: 14 residues. Trimming removed 6 bases from V and 5 bases from J; junction bases left unmatched: 8. The CDR3 sequence is CASSQAGAVDTQYF. The CDR3 DNA reads as TGTGCCAGCAGTCAGGCGGGAGCGGTAGATACGCAGTATTTT.

The chain employs TRBV5-6 and TRBJ2-1, with 10 bases that match TRBD2. This CDR3 region has 17 residues. Per germline, CDR1 SGHDT and CDR2 YYEEEE. V shed 4 bases and J 2 bases; nucleotides not matched to a gene: 9. For the CDR3, the DNA is TGTGCCAGCAGCGTGAGCGGGAGGGGGTCCCCCTACAATGAGCAGTTCTTC. This encodes CASSVSGRGSPYNEQFF.

This chain links TRBV6-5 with TRBJ1-6, with TRBD1 as a possible D gene (6 bases). There are 14 residues in the CDR3. The germline V and J ends were trimmed by 6 bases and 10 bases, with 16 bases remaining between them. Germline V gene data show CDR1 as MNHEY and CDR2 as SVGAGI. The CDR3 DNA sequence: TGTGCCAGCAGCTCGACCCCAGGGGCATCACCCCTCCACTTT. The encoded protein is CASSSTPGASPLHF.